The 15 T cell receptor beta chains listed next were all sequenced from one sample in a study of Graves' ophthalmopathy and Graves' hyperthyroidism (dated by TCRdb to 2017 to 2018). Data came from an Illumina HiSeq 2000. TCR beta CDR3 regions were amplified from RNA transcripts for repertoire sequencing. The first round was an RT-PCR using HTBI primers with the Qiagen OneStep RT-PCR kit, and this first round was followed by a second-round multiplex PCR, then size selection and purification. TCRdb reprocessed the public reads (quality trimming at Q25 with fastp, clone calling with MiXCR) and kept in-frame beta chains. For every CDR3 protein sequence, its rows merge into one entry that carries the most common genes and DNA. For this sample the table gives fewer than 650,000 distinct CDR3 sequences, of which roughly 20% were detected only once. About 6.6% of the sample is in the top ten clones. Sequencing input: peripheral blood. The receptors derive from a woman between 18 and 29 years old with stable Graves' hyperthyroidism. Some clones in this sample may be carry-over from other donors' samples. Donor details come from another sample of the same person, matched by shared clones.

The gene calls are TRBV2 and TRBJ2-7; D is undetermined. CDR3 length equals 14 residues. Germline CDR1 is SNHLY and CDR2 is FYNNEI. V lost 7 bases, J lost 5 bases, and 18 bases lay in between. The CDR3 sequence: CASTRRHSGDEQYF. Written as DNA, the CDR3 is TGTGCCAGCACGCGGCGGCATTCTGGGGACGAGCAGTACTTC.

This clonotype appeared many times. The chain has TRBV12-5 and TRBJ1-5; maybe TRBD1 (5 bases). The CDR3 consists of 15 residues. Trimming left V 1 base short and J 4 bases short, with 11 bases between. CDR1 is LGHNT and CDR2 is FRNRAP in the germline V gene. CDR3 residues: CASGLEGQGNQPQHF. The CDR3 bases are TGTGCTAGTGGTTTGGAAGGGCAGGGAAATCAGCCCCAGCATTTT.

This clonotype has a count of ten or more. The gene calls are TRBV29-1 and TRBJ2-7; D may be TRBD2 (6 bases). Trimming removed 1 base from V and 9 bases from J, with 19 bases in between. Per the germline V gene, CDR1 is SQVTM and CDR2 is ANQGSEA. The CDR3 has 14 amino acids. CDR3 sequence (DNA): TGCAGCGTTGAAGCGGGACTTTCGCTACAAGGGCAGTACTTC. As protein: CSVEAGLSLQGQYF.

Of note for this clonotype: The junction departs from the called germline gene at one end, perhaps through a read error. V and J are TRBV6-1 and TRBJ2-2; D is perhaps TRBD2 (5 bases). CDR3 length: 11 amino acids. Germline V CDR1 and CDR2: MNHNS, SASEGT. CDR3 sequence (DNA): TGTGCCAGCATAGTCACCGGGGATCTGTTTTTT. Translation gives CASIVTGDLFF.

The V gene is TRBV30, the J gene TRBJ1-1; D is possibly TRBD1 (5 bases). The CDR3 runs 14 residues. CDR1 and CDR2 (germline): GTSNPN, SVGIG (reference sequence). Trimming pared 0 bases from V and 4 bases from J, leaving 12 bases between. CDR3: CAWSVRQGITEAFF. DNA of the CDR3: TGTGCCTGGAGTGTAAGGCAGGGCATCACTGAAGCTTTCTTT.

The CDR3 DNA sequence: TGCGCCAGCAGCTTAACGGGACAGGTCGATTCACCCCTCCACTTT. It is translated as CASSLTGQVDSPLHF. This rearrangement joins TRBV5-1 to TRBJ1-6; 8 nucleotides align to TRBD1. After removal of 2 bases from V and 8 bases from J, the junction contained 6 bases not matched to a gene. The germline CDR1 and CDR2 sequences are SGHRS and YFSETQ. This CDR3 comprises 15 residues. Filled out from reference TRBV5-1 and TRBJ1-6, the complete variable domain reads KAGVTQTPRYLIKTRGQQVTLSCSPISGHRSVSWYQQTPGQGLQFLFEYFSETQRNKGNFPGRFSGRQFSNSRSEMNVSTLELGDSALYLCASSLTGQVDSPLHFGNGTRLTVT.

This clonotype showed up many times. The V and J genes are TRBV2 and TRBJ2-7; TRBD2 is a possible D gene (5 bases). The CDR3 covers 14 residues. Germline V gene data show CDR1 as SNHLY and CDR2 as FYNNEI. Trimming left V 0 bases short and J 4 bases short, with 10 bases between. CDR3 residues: CASSEAVAQYEQYF. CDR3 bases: TGTGCCAGCAGTGAAGCGGTAGCGCAGTACGAGCAGTACTTC.

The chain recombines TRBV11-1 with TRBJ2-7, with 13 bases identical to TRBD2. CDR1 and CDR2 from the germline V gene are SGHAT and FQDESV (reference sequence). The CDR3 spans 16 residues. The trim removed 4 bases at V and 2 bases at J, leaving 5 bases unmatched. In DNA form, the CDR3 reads TGTGCCAGCAGCTCGTCGACTAGCGGGAGGACCTACGAGCAGTACTTC. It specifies CASSSSTSGRTYEQYF.

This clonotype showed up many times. CDR3 DNA: TGCAGTGCCCTGGATAACTATGGCTACACCTTC. Translated: CSALDNYGYTF. The J gene is TRBJ1-2, the V gene TRBV20-1; D is unresolved. Germline lookup yields CDR1 DFQATT and CDR2 SNEGSKA (reference sequence). V was shortened by 6 bases and J by 1 base, with 6 bases between the two germline ends. This CDR3 has 11 amino acids.

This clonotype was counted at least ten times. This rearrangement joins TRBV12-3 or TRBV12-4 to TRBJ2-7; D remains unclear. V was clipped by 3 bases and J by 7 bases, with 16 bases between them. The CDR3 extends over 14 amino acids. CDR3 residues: CASSLGGRITEQYF. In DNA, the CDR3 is TGTGCCAGCAGTTTGGGCGGAAGGATCACTGAGCAGTACTTC.

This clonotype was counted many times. The CDR3 region has the DNA TGTGCCAGCAGTGAAGCGGAGGGACAGGGGATTATCTATGGCTACACCTTC. As protein: CASSEAEGQGIIYGYTF. This chain joins TRBV6-1 and TRBJ1-2; 10 positions match TRBD1. The CDR3 has 17 amino acids. Germline-derived CDR1 and CDR2 are MNHNS and SASEGT. V was clipped by 0 bases and J by 4 bases; unmatched bases: 8.

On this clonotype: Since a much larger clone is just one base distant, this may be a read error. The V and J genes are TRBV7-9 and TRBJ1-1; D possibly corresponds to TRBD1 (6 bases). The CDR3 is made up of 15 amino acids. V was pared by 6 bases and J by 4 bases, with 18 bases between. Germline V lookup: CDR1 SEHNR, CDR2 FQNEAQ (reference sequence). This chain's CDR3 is CASSFFLGAGTEAFF. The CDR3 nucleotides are TGTGCCAGCAGTTTCTTTTTGGGGGCGGGCACTGAAGCTTTCTTT.

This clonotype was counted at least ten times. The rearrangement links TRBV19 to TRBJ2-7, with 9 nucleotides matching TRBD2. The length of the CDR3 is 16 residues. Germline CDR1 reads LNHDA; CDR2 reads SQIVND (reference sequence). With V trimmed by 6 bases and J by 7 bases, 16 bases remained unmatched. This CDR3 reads CASSSISAGGPGEQYF. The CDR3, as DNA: TGTGCCAGTAGCTCCATAAGTGCGGGAGGGCCAGGAGAGCAGTACTTC.

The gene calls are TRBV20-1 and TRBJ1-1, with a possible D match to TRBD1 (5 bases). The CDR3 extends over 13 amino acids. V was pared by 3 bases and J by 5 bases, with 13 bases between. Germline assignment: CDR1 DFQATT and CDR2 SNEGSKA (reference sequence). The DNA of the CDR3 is TGCAGTGCTAGTAACTACGGGGGTACTGAAGCTTTCTTT. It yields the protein CSASNYGGTEAFF.

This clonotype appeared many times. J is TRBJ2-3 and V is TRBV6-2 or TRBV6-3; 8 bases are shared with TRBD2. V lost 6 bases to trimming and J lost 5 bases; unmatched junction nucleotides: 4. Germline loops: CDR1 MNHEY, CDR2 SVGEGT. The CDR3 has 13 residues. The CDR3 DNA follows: TGTGCCAGCAGGAGACTAGCGCAAGATACGCAGTATTTT. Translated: CASRRLAQDTQYF.